This T cell receptor (beta chain) appears in the sequencing data of a study of T cell responses to AZD1222 COVID-19 vaccine. Broader study findings: Per reports, nearly half of all spike-specific TCRs target regions that are unmutated in variants. Vaccine-associated CD4 TCRs ranged over spike, dominating at 160-218 and 743-854.

The data were produced by immunoSEQ multiplex PCR, yet TCRdb's version contains in-frame clones alone and is incomplete. The profile shows 130,000 or so clones, around 92% of them singletons. V was cut by 1 base and J by 1 base, with 15 bases left in between. CDR1 LGHDT and CDR2 YNNKEL come from the germline V gene (reference sequence). CDR3 length equals 17 residues. Turning to this clone: What it binds is not known.

Sequenced material: peripheral blood, taken 28 days after the second AZD1222 dose. The clonotype comes from an adult who received the AZD1222 COVID-19 vaccine. J is TRBJ2-3 and V is TRBV3-1 (or the pseudogene TRBV3-2); D is unclear. The CDR3 nucleotides read TGTGCCAGCAGCCAAGGGGCCGGAGTAGAGGGCACAGATACGCAGTATTTT. It yields the protein CASSQGAGVEGTDTQYF.